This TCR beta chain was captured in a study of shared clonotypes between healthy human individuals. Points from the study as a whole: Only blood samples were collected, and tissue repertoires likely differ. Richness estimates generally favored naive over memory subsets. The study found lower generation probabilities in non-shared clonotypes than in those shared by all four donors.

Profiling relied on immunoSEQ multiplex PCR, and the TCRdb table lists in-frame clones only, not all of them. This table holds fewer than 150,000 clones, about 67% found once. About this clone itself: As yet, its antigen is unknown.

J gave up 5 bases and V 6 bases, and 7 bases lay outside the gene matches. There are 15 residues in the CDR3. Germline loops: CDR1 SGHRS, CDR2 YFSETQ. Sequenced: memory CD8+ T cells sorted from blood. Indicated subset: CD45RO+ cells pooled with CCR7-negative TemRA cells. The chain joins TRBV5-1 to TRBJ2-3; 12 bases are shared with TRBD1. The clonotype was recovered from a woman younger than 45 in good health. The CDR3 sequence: CASTVGQGALDTQYF. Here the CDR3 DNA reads TGCGCCAGCACCGTGGGACAGGGGGCTTTAGATACGCAGTATTTT.